Listed below are T cell receptor beta chains from one sample, sequenced in a study of T-cell reconstitution after alpha-beta-depleted transplantation in children. MiXCR was run by TCRdb on the PCR reads, yielding one entry per CDR3 protein. The sample lists 500,000 or so distinct CDR3 sequences; 30% to 35% were seen once. This specimen consisted of PBMCs from the stem cell graft donor, obtained from the stem cell graft. These receptors all come from a human donor who donated a stem cell graft to a child with aplastic anemia. Each CDR3 is given with its conserved first and last residue. The order of the fields is D gene, V gene, clone size, J gene, CDR3 DNA, CDR3 protein. D genes are given only for firm matches. Clone size is shown for a subset of rows, as once, few, many or a class of expanded clone.

-	TRBV18	few	TRBJ1-2	TGTGCCAGCTCCCACGAACCCGCGGATGTTAAACTCTATGGCTACACCTTC	CASSHEPADVKLYGYTF
TRBD2	TRBV7-6	-	TRBJ2-7	TGTGCCAGCAGCGTCGTACTAGCGGGAGACGACGAGCAGTACTTC	CASSVVLAGDDEQYF
-	TRBV7-9	-	TRBJ1-5	TGTGCCAGCAGCTTCGCTGACAGTTATAGCAATCAGCCCCAGCATTTT	CASSFADSYSNQPQHF
TRBD1	TRBV7-2	few	TRBJ2-7	TGTGCCAGCAGCTTAGGGACAGGGAAAGGCTACGAGCAGTACTTC	CASSLGTGKGYEQYF
TRBD2	TRBV7-9	few	TRBJ2-1	TGTGCCAGCAGCCTTGGACTAGCGGGAAACGATGAGCAGTTCTTC	CASSLGLAGNDEQFF
-	TRBV29-1	few	TRBJ1-1	TGCAGCGTGGAACCCTCGGAAGGGGCGGCTTTCTTT	CSVEPSEGAAFF
-	TRBV29-1	few	TRBJ2-4	TGCAGCGTTGGGTCAGGGTCCAACATTCAGTACTTC	CSVGSGSNIQYF
-	TRBV9	-	TRBJ2-3	TGTGCCAGCAGCGTTAATACAGATACGCAGTATTTT	CASSVNTDTQYF
TRBD2	TRBV5-1	few	TRBJ2-3	TGCGCCAGCAGCCTGGCGGGACTAATCTACTCAGATACGCAGTATTTT	CASSLAGLIYSDTQYF
-	TRBV5-5	few	TRBJ2-1	TGTGCCAGCAGCTTGTCGAGGGGGAGGCCCTACAATGAGCAGTTCTTC	CASSLSRGRPYNEQFF
-	TRBV4-3	many	TRBJ1-6	TGCGCCAGCAGCCAATCCCCGACAGGTTCGGGTTCACCCCTCCACTTT	CASSQSPTGSGSPLHF
-	TRBV7-2	-	TRBJ1-2	TGTGCCAGCAGTAACGAACGGCGTTTTGATGGCTACACCTTC	CASSNERRFDGYTF
-	TRBV5-1	-	TRBJ2-5	TGCGCCAGCAGCTTGACAGCGTACCAAGAGACCCAGTACTTC	CASSLTAYQETQYF
TRBD2	TRBV20-1	-	TRBJ2-2	TGCAGTGCCATTCAAGCGGGGGCAACCGGGGAGCTGTTTTTT	CSAIQAGATGELFF
-	TRBV10-3	few	TRBJ1-1	TGTGCCATCAGTGGGGGGACATCGAACACTGAAGCTTTCTTT	CAISGGTSNTEAFF
TRBD2	TRBV27	-	TRBJ2-1	TGTGCCAGCAGTACAAATATCCCCTTACTAGCGGGAGTAGACAATGAGCAGTTCTTC	CASSTNIPLLAGVDNEQFF
TRBD1	TRBV2	-	TRBJ2-1	TGTGCCAGCAGGGGCGGGACAGGGCCGTACAATGAGCAGTTCTTC	CASRGGTGPYNEQFF
-	TRBV27	few	TRBJ2-1	TGTGCCAGCAGTTTATCCGCAGGGGGGTTTAATATCGATGAGCAGTTCTTC	CASSLSAGGFNIDEQFF
TRBD2	TRBV6-2/TRBV6-3	few	TRBJ2-3	TGTGCCAGCAGTGGACTAGTAGGTCCTGCGCAGTATTTT	CASSGLVGPAQYF
TRBD2	TRBV5-1	-	TRBJ2-1	TGCGCCAGCAGCTTGGCACGACTAGCGGGCAGCTACAATGAGCAGTTCTTC	CASSLARLAGSYNEQFF
TRBD2	TRBV12-3/TRBV12-4	-	TRBJ2-1	TGTGCCAGCAGGTCATCCAGCGGGGGCTACAATGAGCAGTTCTTC	CASRSSSGGYNEQFF
-	TRBV12-3/TRBV12-4	-	TRBJ2-1	TGTGCCAGCACCGACAGTACGTCCTACAATGAGCAGTTCTTC	CASTDSTSYNEQFF
-	TRBV5-8	-	TRBJ2-1	TGTGCCAGCAGCTTCACACGGGGGAGCTCCTACAATGAGCAGTTCTTC	CASSFTRGSSYNEQFF
-	TRBV28	-	TRBJ2-6	TGTGCCAGCAGTTTGGACAGTCGAAACGTCCTGACTTTC	CASSLDSRNVLTF
TRBD1	TRBV4-3	-	TRBJ1-5	TGCGCCAGCAGCCAAGGACAGGGAAATCAGCCCCAGCATTTT	CASSQGQGNQPQHF
TRBD1	TRBV20-1	-	TRBJ2-1	TGCAGTGCTAGAGATGGGACAGGCTACAATGAGCAGTTCTTC	CSARDGTGYNEQFF
-	TRBV29-1	-	TRBJ2-3	TGCAGCGTTGAGCAGGGGCCAGATACGCAGTATTTT	CSVEQGPDTQYF
-	TRBV30	-	TRBJ2-3	TGTGCCTGGAGTGTCGGGGTAGGGACAGATACGCAGTATTTT	CAWSVGVGTDTQYF
TRBD2	TRBV6-1	few	TRBJ2-1	TGTGCCAGCAGTGATAGTAGACTAGCGGGAGTTCATGAGCAGTTCTTC	CASSDSRLAGVHEQFF
-	TRBV27	-	TRBJ1-3	TGTGCCAGCAGCTCCCTTATTGGGGTTGGCCTCTCTGGAAACACCATATATTTT	CASSSLIGVGLSGNTIYF
-	TRBV6-2/TRBV6-3	-	TRBJ1-1	TGTGCCAGCAGACCGCCCGGGGGTGTGGGCACTGAAGCTTTCTTT	CASRPPGGVGTEAFF
TRBD1	TRBV5-4	few	TRBJ1-1	TGTGCCAGCAGCTTTCCGGGACAGGGGGCCCCTGAAGCTTTCTTT	CASSFPGQGAPEAFF
-	TRBV12-3/TRBV12-4	-	TRBJ2-7	TGTGCCAGCGGCGACGGCCATCTAGTTTGGGAGCAGTACTTC	CASGDGHLVWEQYF
TRBD2	TRBV7-6	few	TRBJ2-1	TGTGCCAGCAGCTTACGCCAGCGGGGCCATGAGCAGTTCTTC	CASSLRQRGHEQFF
TRBD1	TRBV12-3/TRBV12-4	-	TRBJ2-5	TGTGCCAGCAGTAACAGGGGGACTCGGGAGACCCAGTACTTC	CASSNRGTRETQYF
-	TRBV7-9	-	TRBJ1-1	TGTGCCAGCACCTTTACAGGGAACACTGAAGCTTTCTTT	CASTFTGNTEAFF
TRBD2	TRBV20-1	few	TRBJ2-2	TGCAGTGCTTGGATAGCGGGAGGGCCCCACACCGGGGAGCTGTTTTTT	CSAWIAGGPHTGELFF
TRBD1	TRBV6-5	few	TRBJ2-7	TGTGCCAGCAGCTTAACAGGGGGCCCCTACGAGCAGTACTTC	CASSLTGGPYEQYF